This T cell receptor (beta chain) was recorded in a study of monozygotic twins with inflammatory bowel disease. Study findings and constraints: Some repertoire variability may stem from patients' differing immunosuppressive treatments. Lower sharing of clonotypes with other individuals was seen in IBD patients than in healthy twins. This was most marked in patients showing signs of disease activity. Support for any single strong IBD-associated signal or clonotype was not found.

UMIs with a 6-nucleotide sample barcode were added by template switching. TCRdb re-called the 5' RACE reads; every CDR3 protein appears as one record, without DNA. This repertoire comprises about 150,000 distinct CDR3 sequences; its ten largest clones make up over 1%. The CDR3 has 12 amino acids. For this clonotype: Its target is unknown.

This receptor was identified in a human donor with ulcerative colitis or Crohn's disease, or a healthy co-twin of an affected twin (not recorded which). The chain carries TRBV12-3 or TRBV12-4 and TRBJ2-5. The specimen sequenced was blood. This CDR3 reads CASSLSVETQYF.